The clone carrying this T cell receptor beta chain was counted many times. Its target is not known. This sample was taken from a study of neurological immune-mediated disorders. Regarding the study as a whole: None of the CDR3 amino acid sequences found in expanded clones was shared across subjects. This suggests that the TCR-beta repertoires were private in all groups. When grouped phylogenetically, the repertoires of 18 of the 34 multiple sclerosis patients fell together in one related-CDR3 cluster, which is a possible signature.

Synthesis of cDNA was accomplished via 5'RACE employing 10-nucleotide random UMIs. Each CDR3 protein is one row after TCRdb ran MiXCR on the 5' RACE reads. The table has about 120,000 distinct CDR3 sequences, roughly 3.2% seen once. The V and J ends lost 8 bases and 3 bases, in that order; junction bases with no gene match: 9. The CDR3 is made up of 14 amino acids. The V and J genes are TRBV12-3 or TRBV12-4 and TRBJ2-7; TRBD2 matches at 8 bases. This clonotype was obtained from a woman aged 30 to 39 with multiple sclerosis. The sequencing input was PBMCs. The CDR3 nucleotides are TGTGCCAGCCTCCTTGGCGGGGGGAACTACGAGCAGTACTTC. Translating gives CASLLGGGNYEQYF.